This is a list of T cell receptor beta chains from one sample in a study of T cell responses to AZD1222 COVID-19 vaccine. The protocol was immunoSEQ multiplex PCR, while the TCRdb copy is restricted to in-frame clones and leaves out a portion. The sample lists fewer than 150,000 clones; about nine tenths were seen once. The material sequenced was peripheral blood, taken on day 0 of AZD1222 vaccination. The receptors come from an adult in good health. The CDR3 runs from the conserved cysteine through the conserved F or W. Fields, in order: V gene, D gene, CDR3 length, clone size, J gene, CDR3 protein, CDR3 DNA. D genes are given only for firm matches. Clone sizes are given selectively: once, few, many, or a class where the clone is expanded.

TRBV20-1	TRBD1	13	.	TRBJ2-7	CSASRTGSYEQYF	TGCAGTGCTAGTCGGACAGGTTCCTACGAGCAGTACTTC
TRBV9	TRBD1	16	.	TRBJ2-1	CASSVVGTGRNNEQFF	TGTGCCAGCAGCGTAGTTGGGACAGGGAGAAACAATGAGCAGTTCTTC
TRBV20-1	.	13	.	TRBJ1-2	CSASTGRNYGYTF	TGCAGTGCTAGTACCGGTCGTAACTATGGCTACACCTTC
TRBV7-8	.	14	.	TRBJ2-2	CASSFGSNTGELFF	TGTGCCAGCAGCTTCGGGTCGAACACCGGGGAGCTGTTTTTT
TRBV5-1	TRBD1	15	.	TRBJ1-6	CASSLGTGVNSPLHF	TGCGCCAGCAGCTTGGGGACAGGGGTGAATTCACCCCTCCACTTT
TRBV4-3	TRBD1	16	once	TRBJ1-2	CASSQVVTGVNYGYTF	TGCGCCAGCAGCCAAGTGGTCACAGGGGTAAACTATGGCTACACCTTC
TRBV7-2	TRBD1	16	.	TRBJ1-1	CASSLALQGADTEAFF	TGTGCCAGCAGCTTAGCGCTGCAGGGGGCTGACACTGAAGCTTTCTTT
TRBV10-3	.	12	.	TRBJ2-1	CAITASGNEQFF	TGTGCCATCACCGCCTCTGGGAATGAGCAGTTCTTC
TRBV7-9	.	14	once	TRBJ2-7	CASSLEARTYEQYF	TGTGCCAGCAGCTTAGAGGCCCGAACCTACGAGCAGTACTTC
TRBV5-4	.	13	.	TRBJ2-1	CASSLTLVNEQFF	TGTGCCAGCAGCTTGACCCTAGTTAATGAGCAGTTCTTC
TRBV6-5	TRBD1	14	.	TRBJ1-6	CASTEQGVGSPLHF	TGTGCCAGCACCGAGCAGGGGGTAGGTTCACCCCTCCACTTT
TRBV5-4	.	13	.	TRBJ2-3	CASSPGPTDTQYF	TGTGCCAGCAGTCCCGGACCCACAGATACGCAGTATTTT
TRBV25-1	.	14	.	TRBJ2-2	CASSEPVGTGELFF	TGTGCCAGCAGTGAGCCAGTAGGTACCGGGGAGCTGTTTTTT
TRBV4-1	.	13	.	TRBJ1-5	CASRSGINQPQHF	TGCGCCAGCAGGTCAGGAATCAATCAGCCCCAGCATTTT
TRBV3-1/TRBV3-2	TRBD2	13	.	TRBJ2-1	CASSPGGGDEQFF	TGTGCCAGCAGCCCCGGGGGAGGGGATGAGCAGTTCTTC
TRBV12-3/TRBV12-4	.	12	.	TRBJ1-1	CASSPTRRGAFF	TGTGCCAGCAGTCCGACCCGGCGAGGGGCTTTCTTT
TRBV5-4	.	15	.	TRBJ2-5	CASRPAGRGEETQYF	TGTGCCAGCAGGCCTGCGGGACGGGGAGAAGAGACCCAGTACTTC
TRBV19	TRBD1	16	.	TRBJ1-4	CASSPSPGQGYEKLFF	TGTGCCAGTAGTCCCTCACCGGGACAGGGATATGAAAAACTGTTTTTT
TRBV28	.	11	.	TRBJ2-1	CASSLSGEQFF	TGTGCCAGCAGTTTAAGCGGTGAGCAGTTCTTC
TRBV7-3	.	17	.	TRBJ2-6	CASSLTNSISGANVLTF	TGTGCCAGCAGCTTAACGAACTCAATATCTGGGGCCAACGTCCTGACTTTC
TRBV5-8	.	18	.	TRBJ1-3	CASSSHHGPKAHGNTIYF	TGTGCCAGCAGCTCTCACCATGGACCCAAGGCTCATGGAAACACCATATATTTT
TRBV24-1	.	17	.	TRBJ1-3	CATSVRGQLKTGNTIYF	TGTGCCACCAGTGTCCGTGGACAACTCAAGACTGGAAACACCATATATTTT
TRBV6-5	.	13	.	TRBJ1-4	CASRIETNEKLFF	TGTGCCAGCAGAATAGAGACTAATGAAAAACTGTTTTTT
TRBV20-1	TRBD1	11	few	TRBJ2-7	CSTTGKEEQYF	TGCAGCACGACAGGGAAGGAAGAGCAGTACTTC
TRBV6-2/TRBV6-3	.	16	.	TRBJ1-2	CASRPDTTPSNYGYTF	TGTGCCAGCAGGCCTGATACAACACCGTCTAACTATGGCTACACCTTC
TRBV9	.	15	.	TRBJ2-1	CASSVESGPLNEQFF	TGTGCCAGCAGCGTAGAGTCGGGGCCCCTCAATGAGCAGTTCTTC
TRBV23-1	TRBD1	16	.	TRBJ1-2	CASSHQGQGKTHGYTF	TGCGCCAGCAGTCACCAAGGACAGGGGAAAACTCATGGCTACACCTTC
TRBV7-2	TRBD1	14	.	TRBJ1-1	CASSYNGQATEAFF	TGTGCCAGCAGCTACAACGGACAGGCCACTGAAGCTTTCTTT
TRBV3-1/TRBV3-2	.	12	.	TRBJ1-1	CASRGLNTEAFF	TGTGCCAGCAGGGGATTGAACACTGAAGCTTTCTTT
TRBV10-3	TRBD1	13	.	TRBJ1-5	CAIGTASNQPQHF	TGTGCCATCGGGACAGCGAGCAATCAGCCCCAGCATTTT
TRBV19	.	15	.	TRBJ2-1	CASRELGGRNNEQFF	TGTGCCAGTCGAGAATTGGGTGGCCGAAACAATGAGCAGTTCTTC
TRBV7-8	TRBD1	17	.	TRBJ1-2	CASSPRIRGRTGYGYTF	TGTGCCAGCAGCCCCCGGATCAGGGGGAGGACGGGGTATGGCTACACCTTC
TRBV5-1	.	14	.	TRBJ1-1	CASSLGRGNTEAFF	TGCGCCAGCAGCCTCGGAAGGGGGAACACTGAAGCTTTCTTT
TRBV2	.	14	few	TRBJ2-1	CASIRGTLYNEQFF	TGTGCCAGCATACGAGGGACATTGTACAATGAGCAGTTCTTC
TRBV7-9	TRBD2	16	.	TRBJ2-5	CASSFTSGGFRETQYF	TGTGCCAGCAGTTTTACTAGCGGGGGGTTTCGTGAGACCCAGTACTTC
TRBV7-2	TRBD2	15	.	TRBJ2-3	CASSLSGGDSDTQYF	TGTGCCAGCAGCCTTAGCGGGGGGGATTCGGATACGCAGTATTTT
TRBV19	.	16	once	TRBJ1-1	CASSGSVKGPTTEAFF	TGTGCCAGTAGTGGGTCGGTAAAGGGCCCGACCACTGAAGCTTTCTTT
TRBV6-5	.	15	.	TRBJ1-1	CASSYIRGDRNEAFF	TGTGCCAGCAGTTACATCAGGGGCGATAGGAATGAAGCTTTCTTT
TRBV6-5	.	14	.	TRBJ2-7	CASSSPGNRYEQYF	TGTGCCAGCAGTTCCCCCGGGAATCGCTACGAGCAGTACTTC
TRBV7-2	.	15	.	TRBJ1-4	CASSPPTATNEKLFF	TGTGCCAGCAGCCCCCCGACTGCAACTAATGAAAAACTGTTTTTT
TRBV18	TRBD1	15	.	TRBJ1-1	CASSAGTGLGTEAFF	TGTGCCAGCTCGGCCGGGACAGGGTTAGGCACTGAAGCTTTCTTT
TRBV7-2	TRBD1	14	.	TRBJ1-2	CASSPVSTGVDHTF	TGTGCCAGCAGCCCTGTCTCGACAGGGGTAGACCACACCTTC
TRBV6-6	TRBD2	15	.	TRBJ2-2	CASSSSGGTTGELFF	TGTGCCAGCAGTTCAAGCGGGGGGACCACCGGGGAGCTGTTTTTT
TRBV19	TRBD1	15	.	TRBJ1-5	CASDMDREGNQPQHF	TGTGCCAGTGATATGGACAGGGAAGGCAATCAGCCCCAGCATTTT
TRBV19	TRBD1	16	.	TRBJ1-2	CASSIGTGGFNYGYTF	TGTGCCAGTAGTATTGGGACAGGGGGCTTTAACTATGGCTACACCTTC
TRBV10-3	TRBD1	12	.	TRBJ1-5	CATTTGDQPQHF	TGTGCCACCACGACAGGGGATCAGCCCCAGCATTTT
TRBV5-1	.	13	.	TRBJ2-2	CASRPGYTGELFF	TGCGCCAGCCGTCCAGGGTACACCGGGGAGCTGTTTTTT
TRBV19	.	14	.	TRBJ1-2	CASTSTRPGDGYTF	TGTGCCAGTACCTCCACCCGGCCCGGGGACGGCTACACCTTC
TRBV13	.	16	.	TRBJ1-5	CASSLDRGGRNQPQHF	TGTGCCAGCAGCTTAGACAGAGGGGGACGCAATCAGCCCCAGCATTTT